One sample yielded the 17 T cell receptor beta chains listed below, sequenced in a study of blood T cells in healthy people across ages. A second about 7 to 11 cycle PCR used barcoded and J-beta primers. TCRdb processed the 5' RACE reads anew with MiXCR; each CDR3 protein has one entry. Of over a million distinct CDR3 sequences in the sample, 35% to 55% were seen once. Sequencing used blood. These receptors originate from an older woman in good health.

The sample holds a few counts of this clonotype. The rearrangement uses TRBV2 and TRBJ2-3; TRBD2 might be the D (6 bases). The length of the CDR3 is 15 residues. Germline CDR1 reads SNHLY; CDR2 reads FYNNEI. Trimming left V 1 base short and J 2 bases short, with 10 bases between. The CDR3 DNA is TGTGCCAGCAGTGAAGTAGCGGAAAACACAGATACGCAGTATTTT. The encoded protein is CASSEVAENTDTQYF. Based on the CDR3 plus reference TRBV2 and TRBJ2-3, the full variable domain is EPEVTQTPSHQVTQMGQEVILRCVPISNHLYFYWYRQILGQKVEFLVSFYNNEISEKSEIFDDQFSVERPDGSNFTLKIRSTKLEDSAMYFCASSEVAENTDTQYFGPGTRLTVL.

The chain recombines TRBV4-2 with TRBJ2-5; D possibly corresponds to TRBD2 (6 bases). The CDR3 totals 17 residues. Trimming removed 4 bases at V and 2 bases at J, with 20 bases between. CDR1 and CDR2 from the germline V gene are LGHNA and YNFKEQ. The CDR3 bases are TGTGCCAGCAGCCCCCGTCACCCGGGAGTTAAACAAGAGACCCAGTACTTC. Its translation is CASSPRHPGVKQETQYF.

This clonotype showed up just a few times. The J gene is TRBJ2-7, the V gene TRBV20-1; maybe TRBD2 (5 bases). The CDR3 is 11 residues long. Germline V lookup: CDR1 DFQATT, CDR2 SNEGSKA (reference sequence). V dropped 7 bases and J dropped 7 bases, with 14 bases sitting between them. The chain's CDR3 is CSVIHSGEQYF. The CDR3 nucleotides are TGCAGTGTAATCCATTCGGGGGAGCAGTACTTC.

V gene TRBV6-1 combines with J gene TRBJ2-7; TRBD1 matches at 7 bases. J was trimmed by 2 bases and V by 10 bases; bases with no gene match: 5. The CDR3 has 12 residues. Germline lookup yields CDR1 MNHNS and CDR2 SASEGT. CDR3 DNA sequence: TGTGCCACCTGGACAGGTACCTACGAGCAGTACTTC. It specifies CATWTGTYEQYF.

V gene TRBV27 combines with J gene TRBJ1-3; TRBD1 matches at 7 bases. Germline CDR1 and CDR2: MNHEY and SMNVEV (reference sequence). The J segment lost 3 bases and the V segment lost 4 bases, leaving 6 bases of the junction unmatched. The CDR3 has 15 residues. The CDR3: CASSSDTGVGNTIYF. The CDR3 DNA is TGTGCCAGCAGTTCAGACACAGGGGTTGGAAACACCATATATTTT.

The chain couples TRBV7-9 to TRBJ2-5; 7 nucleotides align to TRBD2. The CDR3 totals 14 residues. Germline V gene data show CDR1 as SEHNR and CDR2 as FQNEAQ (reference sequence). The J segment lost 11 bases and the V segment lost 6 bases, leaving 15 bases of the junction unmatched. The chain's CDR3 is CASRGPSGPNEQYF. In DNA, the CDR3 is TGTGCCAGCAGGGGGCCTAGCGGCCCCAATGAGCAGTACTTC.

This CDR3 is CASSLGREGKAQYF. CDR3 sequence (DNA): TGTGCCAGCAGCTTGGGGCGGGAGGGCAAAGCGCAGTATTTT. The chain employs TRBV13 and TRBJ2-3, with 9 bases identical to TRBD2. V lost 3 bases, J lost 10 bases, and 8 bases stayed unmatched. CDR1 PRHDT and CDR2 FYEKMQ come from the germline V gene (reference sequence). The CDR3 consists of 14 residues.

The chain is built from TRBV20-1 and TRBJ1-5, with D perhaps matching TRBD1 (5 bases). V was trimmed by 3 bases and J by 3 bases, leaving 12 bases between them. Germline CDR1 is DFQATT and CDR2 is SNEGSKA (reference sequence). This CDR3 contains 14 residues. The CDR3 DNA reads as TGCAGTGCTAGGACCGGGGCTAACAATCAGCCCCAGCATTTT. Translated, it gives CSARTGANNQPQHF.

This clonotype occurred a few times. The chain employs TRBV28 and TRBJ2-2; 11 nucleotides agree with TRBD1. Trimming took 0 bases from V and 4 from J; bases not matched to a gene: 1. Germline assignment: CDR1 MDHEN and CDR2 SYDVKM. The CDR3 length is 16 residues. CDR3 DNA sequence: TGTGCCAGCAGTTTATGGGGACAGGGGGGCACCGGGGAGCTGTTTTTT. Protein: CASSLWGQGGTGELFF. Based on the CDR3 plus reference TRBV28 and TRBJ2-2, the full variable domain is DVKVTQSSRYLVKRTGEKVFLECVQDMDHENMFWYRQDPGLGLRLIYFSYDVKMKEKGDIPEGYSVSREKKERFSLILESASTNQTSMYLCASSLWGQGGTGELFFGEGSRLTVL.

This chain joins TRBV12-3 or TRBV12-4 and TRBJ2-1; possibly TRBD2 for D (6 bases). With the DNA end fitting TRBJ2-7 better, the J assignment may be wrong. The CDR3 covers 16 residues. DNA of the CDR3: TGTGCCAGCAGTTTTTTGGGGTCTAGCGCTTACAATGAGCAGTACTTC. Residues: CASSFLGSSAYNEQYF.

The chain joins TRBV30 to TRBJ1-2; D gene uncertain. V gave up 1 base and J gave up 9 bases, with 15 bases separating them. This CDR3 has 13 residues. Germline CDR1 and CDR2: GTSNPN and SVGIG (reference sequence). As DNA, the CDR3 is TGTGCCTGGAGTGCGGGAGGCCGTACTAGCTACACCTTC. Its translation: CAWSAGGRTSYTF.

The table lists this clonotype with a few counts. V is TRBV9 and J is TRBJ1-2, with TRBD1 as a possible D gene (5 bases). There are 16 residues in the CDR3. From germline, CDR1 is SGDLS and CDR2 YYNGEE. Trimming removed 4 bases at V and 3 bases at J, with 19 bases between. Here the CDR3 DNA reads TGTGCCAGCAGCCCTGGGACTGCCTCTCGGGACTATGGCTACACCTTC. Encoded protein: CASSPGTASRDYGYTF.

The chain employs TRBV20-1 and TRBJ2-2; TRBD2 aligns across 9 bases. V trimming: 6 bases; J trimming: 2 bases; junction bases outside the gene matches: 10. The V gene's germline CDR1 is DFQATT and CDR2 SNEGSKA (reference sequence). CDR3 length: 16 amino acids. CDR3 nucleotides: TGCAGTGCCAGGGCCCTAGCGGGAATCAACACCGGGGAGCTGTTTTTT. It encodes CSARALAGINTGELFF.

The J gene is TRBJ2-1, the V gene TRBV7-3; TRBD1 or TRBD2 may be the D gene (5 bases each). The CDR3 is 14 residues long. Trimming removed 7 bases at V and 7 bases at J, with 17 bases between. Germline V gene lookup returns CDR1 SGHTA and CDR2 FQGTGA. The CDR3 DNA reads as TGTGCCAGCATCCCACCGGGACGCCTAAATGAGCAGTTCTTC. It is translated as CASIPPGRLNEQFF. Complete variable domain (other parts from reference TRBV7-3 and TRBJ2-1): GAGVSQTPSNKVTEKGKYVELRCDPISGHTALYWYRQSLGQGPEFLIYFQGTGAADDSGLPNDRFFAVRPEGSVSTLKIQRTERGDSAVYLCASIPPGRLNEQFFGPGTRLTVL.

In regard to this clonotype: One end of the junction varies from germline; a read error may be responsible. The CDR3 DNA is TGCGCCAGCAGCAGCCGGGGACAGGGGGACGCTAATGAAAAGCTGTTTTTT. Protein product: CASSSRGQGDANEKLFF. The genes are TRBV5-1 and TRBJ1-4, with TRBD1 identical over 11 bases. The CDR3 length is 17 residues. Germline lookup yields CDR1 SGHRS and CDR2 YFSETQ.

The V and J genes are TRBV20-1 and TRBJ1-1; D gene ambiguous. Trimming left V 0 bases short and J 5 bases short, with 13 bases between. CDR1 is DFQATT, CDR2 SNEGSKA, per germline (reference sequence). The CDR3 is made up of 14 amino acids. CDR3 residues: CSARDRQRGTEAFF. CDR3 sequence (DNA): TGCAGTGCTAGAGATCGGCAAAGAGGGACTGAAGCTTTCTTT.

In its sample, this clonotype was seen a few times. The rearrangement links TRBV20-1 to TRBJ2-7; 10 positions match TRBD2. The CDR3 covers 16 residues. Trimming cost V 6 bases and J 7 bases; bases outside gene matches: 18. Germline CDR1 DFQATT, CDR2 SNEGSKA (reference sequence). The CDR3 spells CSALYGLAGVSLEQYF. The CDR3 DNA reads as TGCAGTGCCCTCTATGGGCTAGCGGGAGTCTCCCTAGAGCAGTACTTC.